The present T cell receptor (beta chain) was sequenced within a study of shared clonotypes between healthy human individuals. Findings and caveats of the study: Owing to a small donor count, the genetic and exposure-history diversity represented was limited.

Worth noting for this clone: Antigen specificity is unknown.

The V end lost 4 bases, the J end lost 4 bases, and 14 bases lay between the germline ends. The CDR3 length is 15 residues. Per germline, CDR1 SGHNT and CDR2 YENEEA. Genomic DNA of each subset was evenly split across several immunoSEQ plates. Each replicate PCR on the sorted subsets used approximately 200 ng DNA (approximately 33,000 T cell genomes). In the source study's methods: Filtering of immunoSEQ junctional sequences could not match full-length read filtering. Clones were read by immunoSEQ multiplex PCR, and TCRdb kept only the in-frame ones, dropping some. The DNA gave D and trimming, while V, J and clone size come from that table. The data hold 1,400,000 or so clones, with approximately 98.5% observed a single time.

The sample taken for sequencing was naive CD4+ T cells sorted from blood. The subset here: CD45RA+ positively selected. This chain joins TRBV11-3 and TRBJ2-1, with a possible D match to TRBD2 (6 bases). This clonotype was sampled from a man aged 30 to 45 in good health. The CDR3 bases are TGTGCCAGCAGCTCCCTGGCGGGACCTTACAATGAGCAGTTCTTC. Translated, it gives CASSSLAGPYNEQFF.